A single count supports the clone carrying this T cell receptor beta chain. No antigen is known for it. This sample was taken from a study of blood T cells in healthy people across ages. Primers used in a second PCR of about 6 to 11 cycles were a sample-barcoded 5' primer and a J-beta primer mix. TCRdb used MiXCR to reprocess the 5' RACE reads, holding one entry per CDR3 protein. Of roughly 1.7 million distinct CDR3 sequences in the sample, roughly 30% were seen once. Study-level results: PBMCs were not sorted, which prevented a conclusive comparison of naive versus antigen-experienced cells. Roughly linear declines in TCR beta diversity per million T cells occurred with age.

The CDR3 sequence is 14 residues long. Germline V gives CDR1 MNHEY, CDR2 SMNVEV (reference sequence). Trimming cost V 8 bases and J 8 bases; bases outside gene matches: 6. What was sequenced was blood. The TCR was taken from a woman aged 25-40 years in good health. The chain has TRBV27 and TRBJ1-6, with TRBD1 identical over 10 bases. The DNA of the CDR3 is TGTGCCAGCGGCCCGGACAGGGGGGATTCACCCCTCCACTTT. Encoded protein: CASGPDRGDSPLHF.